The present entry profiles one T cell receptor (beta chain) with its context. Its antigen remains unidentified. As to time point: newly diagnosed GD, antithyroid drugs for less than 3 months. Generation of the TCR library employed RNA extracted from PBMCs. Patients were from an endocrinology department in Xi'an, China. The entry originates in a study of regulatory T cells in long-lasting Graves disease. Study-wide results and caveats: New patients shared fewer public clonotypes (around 970) than persistent patients did (approximately 2,700).

The CDR3 is 13 residues long. The germline V gene has CDR1 SNHLY and CDR2 FYNNEI. The V end was cut by 4 bases, the J end by 5 bases, with 11 bases between. The authors built TCR beta libraries using iRepertoire HTBI primers and Arm-PCR of CDR3 regions. TCRdb re-called the multiplex PCR reads with MiXCR, one entry per CDR3 protein. The sample records 400,000 to 500,000 distinct CDR3 sequences, about 15% being singletons. This sample also belongs to another study, concerning T cells in Graves' hyperthyroidism and ophthalmopathy. That paper notes: Most expanded thyroid clonotypes above 0.001 recurred in blood.

This specimen was peripheral blood mononuclear cells (PBMCs), taken at new diagnosis, from a patient treated with antithyroid drugs. The TCR was taken from a woman between 50 and 59 years old with Graves disease. The chain is built from TRBV2 and TRBJ2-5, with D tentatively TRBD2 (6 bases). The CDR3 bases are TGTGCCAGCAGTGGGACTACACGTGAGACCCAGTACTTC. Translated: CASSGTTRETQYF.